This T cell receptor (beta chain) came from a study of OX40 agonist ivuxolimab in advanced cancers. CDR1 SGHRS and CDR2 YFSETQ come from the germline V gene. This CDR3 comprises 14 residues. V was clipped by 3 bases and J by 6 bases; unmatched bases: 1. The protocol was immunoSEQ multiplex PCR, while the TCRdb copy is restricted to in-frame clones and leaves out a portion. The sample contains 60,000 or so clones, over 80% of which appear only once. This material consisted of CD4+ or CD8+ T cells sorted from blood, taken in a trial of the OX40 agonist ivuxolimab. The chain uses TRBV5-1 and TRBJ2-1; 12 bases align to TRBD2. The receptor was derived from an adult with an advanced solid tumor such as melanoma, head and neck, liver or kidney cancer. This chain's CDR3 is CASSSGLAGNEQFF. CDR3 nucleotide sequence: TGCGCCAGCAGCTCGGGACTAGCGGGCAATGAGCAGTTCTTC.